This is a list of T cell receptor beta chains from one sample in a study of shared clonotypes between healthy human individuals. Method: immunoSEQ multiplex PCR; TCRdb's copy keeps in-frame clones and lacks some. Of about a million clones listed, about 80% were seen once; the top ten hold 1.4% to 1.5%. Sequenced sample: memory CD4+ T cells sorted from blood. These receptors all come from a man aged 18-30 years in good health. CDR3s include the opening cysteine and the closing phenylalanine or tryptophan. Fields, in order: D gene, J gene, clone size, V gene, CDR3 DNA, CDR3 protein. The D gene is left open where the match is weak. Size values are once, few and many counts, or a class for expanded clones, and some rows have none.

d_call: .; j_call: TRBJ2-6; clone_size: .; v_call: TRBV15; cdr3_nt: TGTGCCACCAGCAGCTTGTCCCCGGGCCGCTTCTACTCTGGGGCCAACGTCCTGACTTTC; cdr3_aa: CATSSLSPGRFYSGANVLTF
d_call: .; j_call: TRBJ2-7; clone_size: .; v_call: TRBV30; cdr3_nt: TGTGCCTGGAGCCCATTGTCCTACGAGCAGTACTTC; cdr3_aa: CAWSPLSYEQYF
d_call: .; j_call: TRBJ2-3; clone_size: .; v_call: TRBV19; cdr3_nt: TGTGCCAGTAGTGCCGACAGAAGGTATACGCAGTATTTT; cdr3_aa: CASSADRRYTQYF
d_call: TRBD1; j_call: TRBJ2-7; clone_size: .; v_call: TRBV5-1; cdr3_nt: TGCGCCAGCAGGAATCGGGACAGTGCTTCCTACGAGCAGTACTTC; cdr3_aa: CASRNRDSASYEQYF
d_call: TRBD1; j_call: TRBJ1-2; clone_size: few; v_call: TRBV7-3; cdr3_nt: TGTGCCAGCAGCCCAGGGGGGCAGGGCCGTGGCTACACCTTC; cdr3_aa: CASSPGGQGRGYTF
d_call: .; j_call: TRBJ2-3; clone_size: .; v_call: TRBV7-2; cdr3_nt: TGTGCCAGCAGCTTATCATCTAACGCGCAGTATTTT; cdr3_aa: CASSLSSNAQYF
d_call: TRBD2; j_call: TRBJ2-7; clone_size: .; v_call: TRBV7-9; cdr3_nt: TGTGCCAGCAGCTTAGGGGCGGGAGGATCCTACGAGCAGTACTTC; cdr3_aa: CASSLGAGGSYEQYF
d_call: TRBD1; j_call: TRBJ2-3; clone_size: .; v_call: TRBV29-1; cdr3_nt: TGCAGCGGCGGACAGGGAGCAGATACGCAGTATTTT; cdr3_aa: CSGGQGADTQYF
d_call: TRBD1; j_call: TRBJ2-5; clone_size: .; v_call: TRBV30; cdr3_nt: TGTGCCTGGGGACAGGGGAGGGAGCAGTACTTC; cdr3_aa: CAWGQGREQYF
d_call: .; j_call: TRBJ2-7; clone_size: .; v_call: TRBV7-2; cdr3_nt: TGTGCCAGCAGCCATGGGTCCTACGAGCAGTACTTC; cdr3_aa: CASSHGSYEQYF
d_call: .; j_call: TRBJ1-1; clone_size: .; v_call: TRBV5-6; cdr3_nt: TGTGCCAGCAGCCGCCGGGTGGGAACTGAAGCTTTCTTT; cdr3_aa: CASSRRVGTEAFF
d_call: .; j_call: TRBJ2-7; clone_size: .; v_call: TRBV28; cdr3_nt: TGTGCCAGCCTCTCGGGCACTACCTACGAGCAGTACTTC; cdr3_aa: CASLSGTTYEQYF
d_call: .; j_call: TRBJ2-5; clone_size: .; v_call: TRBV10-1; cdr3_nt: TGCGCCAGGAAAAGGAACCACAGGGACCCCCAAGAGACCCAGTACTTC; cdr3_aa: CARKRNHRDPQETQYF
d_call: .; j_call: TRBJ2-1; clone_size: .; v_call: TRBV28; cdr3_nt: TGTGCCAGCAGCATCAGCGGGTCAAGCTCCTACAATGAGCAGTTCTTC; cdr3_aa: CASSISGSSSYNEQFF
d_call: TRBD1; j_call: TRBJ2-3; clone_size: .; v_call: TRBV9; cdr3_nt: TGTGCCAGCAGCGTAAGGGACAGGGCAGATACGCAGTATTTT; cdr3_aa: CASSVRDRADTQYF
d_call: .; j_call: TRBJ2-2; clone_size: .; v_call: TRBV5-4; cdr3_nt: TGTGCCAGCAGCTCGCCCGTCACCGGGGAGCTGTTTTTT; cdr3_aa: CASSSPVTGELFF
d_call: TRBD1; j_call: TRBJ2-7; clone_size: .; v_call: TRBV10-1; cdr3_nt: TGCGCCAGCAGTGAGACCACAGGGGCGATCTACGAGCAGTACTTC; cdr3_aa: CASSETTGAIYEQYF
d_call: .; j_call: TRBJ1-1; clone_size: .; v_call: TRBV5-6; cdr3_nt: TGTGCCAGCAGCTTGGGAGGGCGGCCGAACACTGAAGCTTTCTTT; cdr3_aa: CASSLGGRPNTEAFF
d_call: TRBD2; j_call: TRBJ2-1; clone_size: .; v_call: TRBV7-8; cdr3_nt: TGTGCCAGCAGCCGGACTAGCTTCTACAATGAGCAGTTCTTC; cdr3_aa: CASSRTSFYNEQFF
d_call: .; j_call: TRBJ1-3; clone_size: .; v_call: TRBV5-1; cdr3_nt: TGCGCCAGCAGCCCGGGTCCGTTCTCTGGAAACACCATATATTTT; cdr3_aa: CASSPGPFSGNTIYF